These T cell receptor beta chains were read from a single sample in a study of T cell repertoires in cytomegalovirus infection. No antigen is known for these receptors. TCRdb re-analysed the reads in MiXCR, keeping a single row per CDR3 protein. The sample holds some 500,000 distinct CDR3 sequences; roughly a third are singletons and the top ten take roughly 15%. The source was cultured PBMCs, collected from culture after CMV antigen stimulation. Source of these receptors: a human donor in good health (CMV status not recorded). Some clones in this sample may be carry-over from other donors' samples. Both conserved end residues are part of each CDR3. The order of the fields is J gene, clone size, V gene, CDR3 protein. The size of a clone is reported for some rows only, either as once, few or many, or as a class for expanded clones.

>TRBJ1-5|.|TRBV7-4
CASSLVPDPGGPQHF
>TRBJ2-1|few|TRBV6-5
CASVRAGGGEQFF
>TRBJ1-1|once|TRBV25-1
CPPGPPVYTEAFF
>TRBJ2-1|many|TRBV7-6
CASSPSGIGNEQFF
>TRBJ2-2|many|TRBV4-3
CASNQGLNTGELFF
>TRBJ2-5|.|TRBV19
CASSQQGLRETQYF
>TRBJ1-2|few|TRBV6-6
CASSYEAISGYTF
>TRBJ2-2|.|TRBV19
CASSIELSGELFF
>TRBJ1-6|.|TRBV12-3/TRBV12-4
CASSLGKGGGSPLHF
>TRBJ2-7|.|TRBV6-2/TRBV6-3
CASARRERSSYEQYF
>TRBJ2-3|few|TRBV2
CASREGASGRMTDTQYF
>TRBJ2-1|once|TRBV9
CASSEGTSGNLAEQFF
>TRBJ1-2|.|TRBV29-1
CSVEIGGGAGYTF
>TRBJ2-1|.|TRBV19
CASSIWGRQNEQFF
>TRBJ2-5|once|TRBV10-2
CAGSDRETQYF
>TRBJ2-3|.|TRBV29-1
CSVEVFGHGDTQYF
>TRBJ2-5|.|TRBV7-2
CASSTTGGWETQYF
>TRBJ1-2|.|TRBV5-4
CASSSGQDAYGYTF
>TRBJ1-6|.|TRBV7-2
CASSLGDPMGSPLHF
>TRBJ2-3|few|TRBV19
CASKPGQDHITQYF
>TRBJ1-3|.|TRBV7-2
CASSLAGGQGNTIYF
>TRBJ1-3|few|TRBV12-3/TRBV12-4
CASSSIVEPGTGSGNTIYF
>TRBJ2-2|many|TRBV7-2
CASSLVGVFGELFF
>TRBJ1-5|many|TRBV7-2
CASSLFLTSNQPQHF
>TRBJ2-1|few|TRBV5-4
CASSSGTGRDAWDEQFF
>TRBJ2-1|few|TRBV12-3/TRBV12-4
CASSPSGRGQFF
>TRBJ2-7|.|TRBV7-6
CASSYTGTHEQYF
>TRBJ1-6|few|TRBV7-2
CASSSQGLSYNSPLHF
>TRBJ1-5|.|TRBV12-3/TRBV12-4
CASSPGAGAQPQHF
>TRBJ1-1|.|TRBV29-1
CSVEGIQGGTEAFF
>TRBJ2-7|.|TRBV19
CASSTPGDSYEQYF
>TRBJ2-7|.|TRBV10-3
CAIRRVQGLGGDEQYF
>TRBJ2-1|.|TRBV15
CATSRGDNEQFF